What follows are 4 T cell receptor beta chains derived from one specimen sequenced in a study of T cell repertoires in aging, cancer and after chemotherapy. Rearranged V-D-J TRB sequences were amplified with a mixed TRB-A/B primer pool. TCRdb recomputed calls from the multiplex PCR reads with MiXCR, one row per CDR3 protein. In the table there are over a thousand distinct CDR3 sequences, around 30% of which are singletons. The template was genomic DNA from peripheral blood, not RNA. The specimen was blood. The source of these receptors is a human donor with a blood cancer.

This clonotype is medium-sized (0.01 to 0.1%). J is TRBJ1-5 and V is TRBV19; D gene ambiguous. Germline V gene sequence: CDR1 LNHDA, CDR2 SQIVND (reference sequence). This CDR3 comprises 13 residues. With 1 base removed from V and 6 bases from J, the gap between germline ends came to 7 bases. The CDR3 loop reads CASSIGVGQPQHF. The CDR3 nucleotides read TGTGCCAGTAGTATAGGGGTAGGTCAGCCCCAGCATTTT.

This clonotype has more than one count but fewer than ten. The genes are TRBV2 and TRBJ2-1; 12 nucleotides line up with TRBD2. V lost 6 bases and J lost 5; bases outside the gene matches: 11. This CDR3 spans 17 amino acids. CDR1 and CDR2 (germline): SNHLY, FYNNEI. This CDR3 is CASRSLAGGVVDNEQFF. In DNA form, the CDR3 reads TGTGCCAGCAGATCACTAGCGGGGGGTGTGGTGGACAATGAGCAGTTCTTC.

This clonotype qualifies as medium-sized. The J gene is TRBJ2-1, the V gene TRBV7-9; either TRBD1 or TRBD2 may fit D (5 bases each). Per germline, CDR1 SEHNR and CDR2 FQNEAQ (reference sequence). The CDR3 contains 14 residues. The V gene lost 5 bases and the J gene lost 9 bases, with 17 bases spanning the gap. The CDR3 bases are TGTGCCAGCAGCGCCCGGGACCTAGAGGGTGAGCAGTTCTTC. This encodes CASSARDLEGEQFF.

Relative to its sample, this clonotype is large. The CDR3 is CASKAQNSPSSGNTIYF. Written as DNA, the CDR3 is TGTGCCAGCAAAGCTCAGAACTCCCCCTCCTCTGGAAACACCATATATTTT. V and J are TRBV6-5 and TRBJ1-3; D ambiguous. CDR3 size: 17 residues. The V and J ends lost 7 bases and 0 bases respectively, with 19 bases between them. Looked up from germline, CDR1 is MNHEY and CDR2 is SVGAGI.